This T cell receptor (beta chain) originates from a study of shared clonotypes between healthy human individuals. Study-level background: The donors, two women and a few men, were aged 18 to 49. Each donor had three CD4 naive, three CD4 memory, two CD8 naive and one CD8 memory plate.

This clone was counted a single time. The antigen is unknown. Repertoires were generated with immunoSEQ multiplex PCR, while TCRdb's copy carries only in-frame clones and drops some. Found here are about 2 million clones, approximately 95% of them singletons; the top ten hold more than 0.1%. The V gene's germline CDR1 is GTSNPN and CDR2 SVGIG (reference sequence). The germline V and J ends were trimmed by 2 bases and 7 bases, with 14 bases remaining between them. The CDR3 has 13 residues. Study conclusions and caveats: Across four donors, naive CD4 shared around 5.3%, naive CD8 about 3.2%, memory CD4 about 2.4%, memory CD8 0.35% to 0.5%.

V is TRBV30 and J is TRBJ1-1; D is ambiguous. The sequence was collected from a man aged 18 to 29 in good health. The sequenced sample consisted of naive CD4+ T cells sorted from blood. Noted subset: CD45RA+ positively selected. In nucleotides, the CDR3 is TGTGCCTGGAGTCACACGATAGCCCATGAAGCTTTCTTT. Its translation is CAWSHTIAHEAFF.